These 20 T cell receptor beta chains were sequenced from one sample in a study of CD8+CD57+ T cells in acquired aplastic anemia. Template material for TCR beta VDJ and CDR3 profiling consisted of genomic DNA. TCRdb used MiXCR to reprocess the reads, holding one entry per CDR3 protein. Among some 120,000 distinct CDR3 sequences listed, about 46% were seen once. The source material was sorted CD4+, CD8+, or CD8+CD57+ T cells (not recorded which) from PBMCs. These receptors were collected from a human donor in good health, serving as a control.

Worth noting for this clonotype: The CDR3 does not end in the conserved phenylalanine or tryptophan, so this is likely a read error. J is TRBJ1-6 and V is TRBV2; D is possibly TRBD1 (6 bases). From germline, CDR1 is SNHLY and CDR2 FYNNEI. The CDR3 sequence is 17 residues long. V shed 8 bases and J shed 7 bases, with 24 bases lying between them. As DNA, the CDR3 is TGTGCCAGCGGCTATACTAGGCCCGGGAGGGGGAATTCACCCCTCCACTCT. It translates to CASGYTRPGRGNSPLHS.

As regards this clonotype: A much larger clonotype is one base distant, so this may be a read error. The J gene is TRBJ2-1, the V gene TRBV10-3; 10 positions agree with TRBD1. This CDR3 contains 15 residues. The V segment lost 5 bases and the J segment 6 bases; nucleotides outside the gene matches: 7. Germline V gene data show CDR1 as ENHRY and CDR2 as SYGVKD. CDR3 nucleotides: TGTGCCATCAGTTACTCTTGGACAGGGGGCAATGAGCAGTTCTTC. Translating gives CAISYSWTGGNEQFF.

There are many counts of this clonotype. This chain uses TRBV6-5 with TRBJ2-1; D is uncertain. V was trimmed by 0 bases and J by 8 bases, leaving 11 bases between them. The CDR3 totals 14 residues. Germline CDR1 and CDR2: MNHEY and SVGAGI. The CDR3 region is CASSYSGWSDEQFF. The CDR3 region has the DNA TGTGCCAGCAGTTACTCGGGATGGTCGGATGAGCAGTTCTTC.

This clonotype appeared a single time. The rearrangement uses TRBV6-5 and TRBJ1-1, with D unclear. CDR1 is MNHEY, CDR2 SVGAGI, per germline. With 3 bases removed from V and 7 bases from J, the gap between germline ends came to 9 bases. The CDR3 runs to 12 residues. The CDR3 DNA reads TGTGCCAGCAGTTATGGGAGGGATGAAGCTTTCTTT. Translation: CASSYGRDEAFF.

The rearrangement links TRBV10-3 to TRBJ2-1, with 8 bases identical to TRBD2. Germline CDR1 and CDR2: ENHRY and SYGVKD. Trimming cost V 3 bases and J 1 base; bases outside gene matches: 5. CDR3 size: 16 residues. Written as DNA, the CDR3 is TGTGCCATCAGTGACCTTAGCGGGGTTTCCTACAATGAGCAGTTCTTC. This codes for CAISDLSGVSYNEQFF.

At least ten counts were recorded for this clonotype. J is TRBJ2-7 and V is TRBV29-1; weak D call: TRBD1 (6 bases). Trimming removed 5 bases from V and 4 bases from J, with 21 bases in between. CDR3 length: 15 amino acids. Germline values: CDR1 SQVTM, CDR2 ANQGSEA. CDR3: CSVSLDRRGGYEQYF. The CDR3, as DNA: TGCAGCGTTTCCTTGGACAGACGAGGGGGTTACGAGCAGTACTTC.

The J gene is TRBJ2-7, the V gene TRBV25-1; TRBD2 might be the D (6 bases). The CDR3 covers 14 residues. Germline V lookup: CDR1 MGHDK, CDR2 SYGVNS. V lost 3 bases to trimming and J lost 5 bases, with 14 bases between them. The CDR3 coding sequence is TGTGCCAGCAGTGACGGAGGAGGGGACCACGAGCAGTACTTC. Its translation: CASSDGGGDHEQYF.

As concerns this clonotype: One junction end does not reproduce the germline sequence, and a read error may be involved. The chain has TRBV10-3 and TRBJ1-2; D call uncertain. Germline-derived CDR1 and CDR2 are ENHRY and SYGVKD. There are 15 residues in the CDR3. As DNA, the CDR3 is TGTGCCAGCAGTGAGACGGTGCAGACTATCTATGGCTACACCTTC. Translating gives CASSETVQTIYGYTF.

In its sample, this clonotype was seen many times. J is TRBJ2-5 and V is TRBV2; TRBD2 aligns across 14 bases. CDR3 length: 18 amino acids. From germline, CDR1 is SNHLY and CDR2 FYNNEI. V dropped 5 bases and J dropped 2; count of bases not matched to a gene: 10. CDR3 sequence reads: CASSFSGLAGDWQETQYF. Here the CDR3 DNA reads TGTGCCAGCAGTTTCTCGGGACTAGCGGGGGATTGGCAAGAGACCCAGTACTTC.

This clonotype was recorded at least ten times. The chain couples TRBV12-5 to TRBJ1-3; the D gene is possibly TRBD1 (5 bases). Germline V gives CDR1 LGHNT, CDR2 FRNRAP. The CDR3 has 17 amino acids. V was trimmed by 2 bases and J by 2 bases, leaving 16 bases between them. CDR3 amino acids: CASGLRVWGRTGNTIYF. The CDR3 coding sequence is TGTGCTAGTGGTTTGAGGGTTTGGGGCCGGACTGGAAACACCATATATTTT.

This clonotype was found a few times. The chain joins TRBV10-2 to TRBJ1-4, with TRBD1 identical over 10 bases. The CDR3 is 14 residues long. Unmatched junction bases numbered 10, after V lost 8 bases and J lost 10 bases. Germline CDR1 reads WSHSY; CDR2 reads SAAADI. The CDR3 bases are TGCGCCAGCGCCGAGGACAGGGGGGTCGTAAAACTGTTTTTT. Its translation: CASAEDRGVVKLFF.

A note on this clonotype: Possible read error: a much larger clone is one base away. V usage is TRBV7-3 and J usage is TRBJ1-1; no definite D call. This CDR3 has 14 amino acids. Trimming shortened V by 6 bases and J by 10 bases, and 21 bases separated the two germline ends. Germline V lookup: CDR1 SGHTA, CDR2 FQGTGA. In DNA, the CDR3 is TGTGCCAGCAGTGCGGGATGGAGCCTACCTCTAGCTTTCTTT. Translated: CASSAGWSLPLAFF.

In this sample, this clonotype turned up many times. The genes are TRBV2 and TRBJ2-2; no firm D call. The V and J ends lost 8 bases and 2 bases respectively, with 12 bases between them. The CDR3 is 14 amino acids. Germline values: CDR1 SNHLY, CDR2 FYNNEI. The chain's CDR3 is CASSRDGNTGELFF. CDR3 DNA: TGTGCCAGCTCCCGCGACGGAAACACCGGGGAGCTGTTTTTT.

The chain uses TRBV7-9 and TRBJ1-5; D is uncertain. Germline V gene sequence: CDR1 SEHNR, CDR2 FQNEAQ (reference sequence). Trimming removed 5 bases at V and 4 bases at J, with 9 bases between. The CDR3 spans 13 residues. CDR3: CASSRIKNQPQHF. The CDR3 region has the DNA TGTGCCAGCAGCCGCATCAAAAATCAGCCCCAGCATTTT.

This clonotype was seen once. The chain has TRBV2 and TRBJ2-1, with a weak D call TRBD1 (5 bases). Between the trimmed V and J ends, which lost 3 bases and 5 bases, there was a span of 11 bases. The CDR3 spans 14 residues. Germline V gene sequence: CDR1 SNHLY, CDR2 FYNNEI. The CDR3 DNA reads as TGTGCCAGCAGTGAGGTGGGGCCCAACAATGAGCAGTTCTTC. Amino acids: CASSEVGPNNEQFF.

The chain is built from TRBV12-3 or TRBV12-4 and TRBJ2-4; 9 bases fit TRBD2. The CDR3 is 19 residues long. J gave up 2 bases and V 7 bases, and 18 bases lay outside the gene matches. The CDR3 is CASTQYRGGGAWTKNIQYF. The CDR3 nucleotides read TGTGCCAGCACCCAATACAGGGGCGGGGGGGCCTGGACCAAAAACATTCAGTACTTC.

This clonotype was seen a handful of times. The chain has TRBV27 and TRBJ1-2, with 7 bases aligning to TRBD1. After removal of 5 bases from V and 2 bases from J, the junction contained 5 bases not matched to a gene. Looked up from germline, CDR1 is MNHEY and CDR2 is SMNVEV (reference sequence). This CDR3 contains 14 residues. CDR3 region: CASSPLTGNYGYTF. CDR3 DNA: TGTGCCAGCAGTCCGCTGACAGGGAACTATGGCTACACCTTC.

CDR3 in amino acids: CATNERRTDTQYF. The CDR3 DNA reads as TGTGCCACCAACGAAAGACGGACAGATACGCAGTATTTT. This chain uses TRBV10-3 with TRBJ2-3, with no clear D. Looked up from germline, CDR1 is ENHRY and CDR2 is SYGVKD. Trimming took off 10 bases at V and 3 bases at J, with 14 bases between the two ends. The CDR3 contains 13 residues.

Many counts were recorded for this clonotype. V usage is TRBV5-1 and J usage is TRBJ1-1; unclear D gene. The CDR3 extends over 14 amino acids. Germline CDR1 is SGHRS and CDR2 is YFSETQ. Trimming cost V 0 bases and J 4 bases, with 10 bases left between them. The CDR3 DNA follows: TGCGCCAGCAGCTTGGAGGCCCAAGCCACTGAAGCTTTCTTT. It yields the protein CASSLEAQATEAFF.

This clonotype was counted a few times. Since a much larger clone is just one base distant, this may be a read error. The CDR3 nucleotides read TGTGCCAGCAGCCCTGGGACTGCGAGCTCCTACGATGAGCAGTTCTTC. It is translated as CASSPGTASSYDEQFF. The chain links TRBV4-2 to TRBJ2-1; D possibly corresponds to TRBD2 (6 bases). The germline CDR1 and CDR2 sequences are LGHNA and YNFKEQ. The CDR3 is 16 amino acids.